A single sample gave rise to the 5 T cell receptor beta chains below, sequenced in a study of T cell repertoires in cytomegalovirus infection. From the reads, TCRdb called clonotypes with MiXCR, one entry per CDR3 protein. The table lists about 600,000 distinct CDR3 sequences, more than 20% of them singletons. The specimen was CD8+ T cells from PBMCs. These receptors were obtained from a human donor in good health (CMV status not recorded). Some clones in this sample may be carry-over from other donors' samples.

This clonotype has a handful of counts. The gene calls are TRBV4-1 and TRBJ1-3; D is uncertain. Germline CDR1 is MGHRA and CDR2 is YSYEKL. V lost 4 bases to trimming and J lost 0 bases, with 7 bases between them. This CDR3 is built from 14 residues. The CDR3 DNA reads TGCGCCAGCAGCCCGCGGATCTCTGGAAACACCATATATTTT. Protein: CASSPRISGNTIYF.

This rearrangement joins TRBV4-3 to TRBJ1-1; D remains ambiguous. Trimming stripped 0 bases from V and 4 bases from J, with 9 bases between. Germline assignment: CDR1 LGHNA and CDR2 YSLEER. The CDR3 runs 14 residues. The CDR3, as DNA: TGCGCCAGCAGCCAAGAAGGGCAGGCCACTGAAGCTTTCTTT. This sequence encodes CASSQEGQATEAFF.

The gene calls are TRBV20-1 and TRBJ2-3; the D gene is possibly TRBD2 (5 bases). V lost 0 bases to trimming and J lost 0 bases, with 13 bases between them. CDR3 length: 16 amino acids. Germline lookup yields CDR1 DFQATT and CDR2 SNEGSKA (reference sequence). In DNA, the CDR3 is TGCAGTGCTAGAGATCGCGGGCAGGCTAGCACAGATACGCAGTATTTT. This encodes CSARDRGQASTDTQYF.

This clonotype was detected ten times or more. The chain couples TRBV7-8 to TRBJ2-2; 7 bases fit TRBD1. This CDR3 spans 16 amino acids. From germline, CDR1 is SGHVS and CDR2 FQNEAQ. V lost 1 base to trimming and J lost 1 base; unmatched junction nucleotides: 3. In DNA form, the CDR3 reads TGTGCCAGCAGCTTAGTTCGGGACAGGAACACCGGGGAGCTGTTTTTT. This codes for CASSLVRDRNTGELFF.

Notes on this clonotype: Possible read error: a much larger clone is one base away. The chain couples TRBV25-1 to TRBJ1-2; no definite D call. The CDR3 covers 13 residues. The germline CDR1 and CDR2 sequences are MGHDK and SYGVNS. As DNA, the CDR3 is TGTGCCAGCAGTGAATACCGGACCTATGACTACACCTTC. Protein sequence: CASSEYRTYDYTF.